This T cell receptor beta chain comes out of a study of breast tumors, draining lymph nodes, adjacent tissues. TCRdb reprocessed the multiplex PCR reads via MiXCR and lists one record per CDR3 protein. The table includes about 140,000 distinct CDR3 sequences, approximately 32% detected once. This clonotype has ten or more counts. Its antigen is unidentified. The lymph nodes were axillary draining lymph nodes from breast cancer patients. Findings of the study overall: The lymph node origin of tumor T cells was framed as consistent with a hypothesis, not demonstrated. Tumor TCR diversity was below lymph nodes but above nontumor tissue. Data fit most tumor T cells coming from lymph node, expanding in tumor. Tumor and nontumor repertoires were significantly more similar in luminal-like than in basal-like breast cancer.

Germline V lookup: CDR1 ENHRY, CDR2 SYGVKD. V lost 4 bases to trimming and J lost 5 bases, with 11 bases between them. The CDR3 sequence is 13 residues long. The receptor was isolated from a female donor with breast cancer. Some clones in this sample may be carry-over from other donors' samples. J is TRBJ1-2 and V is TRBV10-3, with D possibly being TRBD1 (5 bases). The material sequenced was axillary lymph node tissue. This CDR3 is CAISAGTVYGYTF. The CDR3 DNA is TGTGCCATCAGTGCCGGGACGGTATATGGCTACACCTTC.